This T cell receptor beta chain came from a study of cytomegalovirus exposure and HLA in healthy donors. The germline gives CDR1 LNHDA, CDR2 SQIVND (reference sequence). V shed 5 bases, J shed 3 bases, and the junction held 8 bases outside the gene matches. This CDR3 comprises 15 residues. Nominally healthy donors provided the samples, though records likely missed some immune exposures. Notes on this clone: Its antigen is not identified.

Study findings and constraints: Some segments of the V type, notably TRBV6-2 and TRBV6-3, were excluded as indistinguishable. When analyzed later, a missense DCLRE1C variant was found to be linked to TCR beta V- and J-gene trimming. Cytomegalovirus association was listed for about 150 TCR beta chains.

Vbeta (60) and Jbeta (13) primers were used in the PCR. TCRdb keeps only in-frame clones here, not all; method: immunoSEQ multiplex PCR. The sample shows 100,000 or so clones, 65% to 90% of them seen only once. The sequencing input was PBMCs. The chain employs TRBV19 and TRBJ1-1; TRBD1 aligns across 8 bases. The sequence derives from a man under 40 in good health and CMV-seropositive. CDR3 in amino acids: CASSSRTGLDTEAFF. The DNA of the CDR3 is TGTGCCAGTAGTTCGAGGACAGGGCTGGACACTGAAGCTTTCTTT.